This passage covers 32 T cell receptor beta chains from one sample sequenced in a study of T cell responses to AZD1222 COVID-19 vaccine. Clones were read by immunoSEQ multiplex PCR, and TCRdb kept only the in-frame ones, dropping some. The profile shows some 120,000 clones, 85% to 95% of them singletons. Material: peripheral blood, obtained on day 0 of AZD1222 vaccination. These receptors all stem from an adult in good health.

V is TRBV20-1 and J is TRBJ2-7; possibly TRBD2 for D (6 bases). Germline V gene lookup returns CDR1 DFQATT and CDR2 SNEGSKA (reference sequence). V shed 3 bases and J shed 0 bases, with 9 bases lying between them. The CDR3 extends over 13 amino acids. The CDR3 region is CSASKTSSYEQYF. In DNA, the CDR3 is TGCAGTGCTAGTAAGACTAGCTCCTACGAGCAGTACTTC.

The J gene is TRBJ2-1, the V gene TRBV6-5, with a tentative D call TRBD2 (5 bases). CDR3 length: 14 residues. Germline V gene data show CDR1 as MNHEY and CDR2 as SVGAGI. The V end lost 7 bases, the J end lost 12 bases, and 22 bases lay between the germline ends. The CDR3 region is CASTKAPSPTGQFF. The DNA for the CDR3 is TGTGCCAGCACCAAAGCTCCTAGCCCCACGGGGCAGTTCTTC.

The CDR3, as DNA: TGTGCCAGCAGCTCGAGGTTCGGGGAAAAACTGTTTTTT. As protein: CASSSRFGEKLFF. J is TRBJ1-4 and V is TRBV11-3; no definite D call. Trimming removed 4 bases at V and 8 bases at J, with 11 bases between. Germline V gives CDR1 SGHNT, CDR2 YENEEA. This CDR3 spans 13 amino acids.

This rearrangement joins TRBV5-1 to TRBJ1-1; 7 bases fit TRBD1. The CDR3 covers 16 residues. Germline-derived CDR1 and CDR2 are SGHRS and YFSETQ. V trimming: 4 bases; J trimming: 0 bases; junction bases outside the gene matches: 9. The CDR3 sequence is CASSIATGSMNTEAFF. In nucleotides, the CDR3 is TGCGCCAGCAGCATAGCGACAGGGTCTATGAACACTGAAGCTTTCTTT.

The chain couples TRBV6-2 or TRBV6-3 to TRBJ2-1, with D unclear. This CDR3 is built from 17 residues. Germline values: CDR1 MNHEY, CDR2 SVGEGT. Trimming took 1 base from V and 3 from J, leaving 16 bases between them. The CDR3 is CASSYLHPRKRYNEQFF. The CDR3 DNA reads as TGTGCCAGCAGTTACTTGCACCCCCGGAAACGCTACAATGAGCAGTTCTTC.

The chain carries TRBV10-2 and TRBJ1-2; TRBD1 aligns across 8 bases. The CDR3 is 18 residues long. V shed 3 bases and J 5 bases; nucleotides not matched to a gene: 17. Germline values: CDR1 WSHSY, CDR2 SAAADI. The chain's CDR3 is CASSETGQAAWIQYGYTF. The CDR3 DNA reads TGCGCCAGCAGTGAAACGGGACAGGCGGCCTGGATACAATATGGCTACACCTTC.

The gene calls are TRBV7-9 and TRBJ1-4, with D maybe TRBD1 (5 bases). Trimming removed 5 bases at V and 4 bases at J, with 14 bases between. CDR1 is SEHNR and CDR2 is FQNEAQ in the germline V gene (reference sequence). This CDR3 region has 15 residues. CDR3 region: CASSVWGNINEKLFF. CDR3 sequence (DNA): TGTGCCAGCAGCGTATGGGGGAATATTAATGAAAAACTGTTTTTT.

The V gene is TRBV7-8, the J gene TRBJ2-1; 7 bases match TRBD1. The CDR3 totals 16 residues. After removal of 5 bases from V and 4 bases from J, the junction contained 11 bases not matched to a gene. The germline CDR1 and CDR2 sequences are SGHVS and FQNEAQ. The CDR3 is CASSPDRLRGYNEQFF. CDR3 in DNA: TGTGCCAGCAGCCCGGACAGGTTGAGAGGTTACAATGAGCAGTTCTTC.

This clone is a singleton in its sample. The rearrangement joins TRBV18 to TRBJ1-5; TRBD1 matches 7 bases. This CDR3 has 14 amino acids. V dropped 3 bases and J dropped 10; count of bases not matched to a gene: 9. The germline V gene has CDR1 KGHSH and CDR2 LQKENI. CDR3 region: CASSPGTEGTPQHF. CDR3 DNA sequence: TGTGCCAGCTCACCCGGGACAGAAGGAACCCCCCAGCATTTT.

J is TRBJ1-5 and V is TRBV27, with D uncertain. The germline gives CDR1 MNHEY, CDR2 SMNVEV (reference sequence). Trimming stripped 5 bases from V and 3 bases from J, with 14 bases between. There are 15 residues in the CDR3. CDR3 residues: CASSPDPFNNQPQHF. CDR3 nucleotides: TGTGCCAGCAGTCCCGACCCATTTAACAATCAGCCCCAGCATTTT.

The gene calls are TRBV6-5 and TRBJ2-2, with TRBD2 as a possible D gene (6 bases). V lost 7 bases to trimming and J lost 9 bases, with 18 bases between them. The CDR3 is 14 amino acids. The V gene's germline CDR1 is MNHEY and CDR2 SVGAGI. The CDR3: CASTWGGASRELFF. Here the CDR3 DNA reads TGTGCCAGCACCTGGGGCGGGGCTTCGAGGGAGCTGTTTTTT.

The chain carries TRBV5-1 and TRBJ1-5; D possibly corresponds to TRBD1 (5 bases). V was pared by 2 bases and J by 7 bases, with 10 bases between. Germline loops: CDR1 SGHRS, CDR2 YFSETQ. The CDR3 is 13 amino acids. The CDR3 sequence: CASSFGGDQPQHF. CDR3 sequence (DNA): TGCGCCAGCAGCTTCGGCGGGGACCAGCCCCAGCATTTT.

This sequence joins TRBV6-5 and TRBJ2-3; D is ambiguous. Per the germline V gene, CDR1 is MNHEY and CDR2 is SVGAGI. V was pared by 7 bases and J by 0 bases, with 11 bases between. There are 14 residues in the CDR3. CDR3 DNA: TGTGCCAGCACCAGCGTCTCTAGCACAGATACGCAGTATTTT. Its protein product is CASTSVSSTDTQYF.

This chain links TRBV6-5 with TRBJ2-7; D gene unclear. The germline V and J ends were trimmed by 2 bases and 6 bases, with 20 bases remaining between them. This CDR3 comprises 16 residues. Germline CDR1 reads MNHEY; CDR2 reads SVGAGI. Written as DNA, the CDR3 is TGTGCCAGCAGTTACAAGGTGGGGTCTCTAACGGGCGAGCAGTACTTC. This sequence encodes CASSYKVGSLTGEQYF.

CDR3 sequence (DNA): TGTGCTAGTGTGGAGGCGGGGACCGGAAACACCATATATTTT. It yields the protein CASVEAGTGNTIYF. The chain carries TRBV12-5 and TRBJ1-3; the D gene is possibly TRBD1 (5 bases). V was trimmed by 7 bases and J by 4 bases, leaving 14 bases between them. The CDR3 consists of 14 residues. The V gene's germline CDR1 is LGHNT and CDR2 FRNRAP.

The gene calls are TRBV19 and TRBJ1-2; TRBD1 aligns across 8 bases. This CDR3 is built from 14 residues. V lost 2 bases, J lost 5 bases, and 4 bases stayed unmatched. Germline values: CDR1 LNHDA, CDR2 SQIVND (reference sequence). The CDR3 spells CASSISGGGYGYTF. CDR3 DNA: TGTGCCAGTAGTATATCAGGGGGCGGGTATGGCTACACCTTC.

The chain has TRBV27 and TRBJ2-1, with a possible D match to TRBD1 (6 bases). The CDR3 spans 14 residues. With 2 bases removed from V and 7 bases from J, the gap between germline ends came to 12 bases. CDR1 MNHEY and CDR2 SMNVEV come from the germline V gene (reference sequence). The CDR3 protein is CASSLVGAGNEQFF. The CDR3 DNA follows: TGTGCCAGCAGTTTAGTGGGGGCCGGTAATGAGCAGTTCTTC.

This rearrangement joins TRBV7-2 to TRBJ1-5; D may be TRBD1 (5 bases). The V and J ends lost 1 base and 1 base respectively, with 11 bases between them. The CDR3 extends over 16 amino acids. Germline V CDR1 and CDR2: SGHTA, FQGNSA. The CDR3 sequence is CASSLGQGSSNQPQHF. The CDR3 DNA reads TGTGCCAGCAGCTTAGGTCAGGGCTCAAGCAATCAGCCCCAGCATTTT.

This clone was recorded a few times. The rearrangement uses TRBV6-6 and TRBJ1-1; 12 bases fit TRBD1. Germline V CDR1 and CDR2: MNHNY, SVGAGI (reference sequence). The CDR3 contains 14 residues. V dropped 4 bases and J dropped 7; count of bases not matched to a gene: 4. The CDR3 coding sequence is TGTGCCAGCAGTTGGGGACAGGGGGCGGTTGAAGCTTTCTTT. This translates into CASSWGQGAVEAFF.

As concerns this clone: The junction differs from germline at one of its ends, possibly a read error. This chain joins TRBV5-1 and TRBJ1-4; TRBD1 agrees at 9 bases. The CDR3 contains 15 residues. CDR1 is SGHRS and CDR2 is YFSETQ in the germline V gene. This CDR3 is CASSLGDRDREKLFF. The CDR3 bases are TGCGCCAGCAGTTTGGGGGACAGGGACAGGGAAAAACTGTTTTTT.

The rearrangement joins TRBV11-3 to TRBJ1-5; 7 positions match TRBD1. Germline CDR1 is SGHNT and CDR2 is YENEEA. The V and J ends lost 4 bases and 11 bases, in that order; junction bases with no gene match: 20. This CDR3 comprises 17 residues. This CDR3 is CASSSFFRDSHNPSQHF. The CDR3 bases are TGTGCCAGCAGCTCGTTCTTCCGGGACAGCCATAACCCCTCCCAGCATTTT.

This chain joins TRBV18 and TRBJ1-3; TRBD1 matches 10 bases. V shed 1 base, J shed 1 base, and the junction held 4 bases outside the gene matches. Looked up from germline, CDR1 is KGHSH and CDR2 is LQKENI. CDR3 length equals 17 residues. The CDR3 nucleotides are TGTGCCAGCTCACCACAATGGACAGGGGGTTCTGGAAACACCATATATTTT. Its protein is CASSPQWTGGSGNTIYF.

The chain links TRBV28 to TRBJ1-3; the D is unclear. Germline CDR1 is MDHEN and CDR2 is SYDVKM. The CDR3 loop spans 11 amino acids. V lost 3 bases to trimming and J lost 8 bases, with 5 bases between them. Written as DNA, the CDR3 is TGTGCCAGCAGTTTTGGGTACACCATATATTTT. Its translation is CASSFGYTIYF.

V is TRBV4-1 and J is TRBJ2-4; D may be TRBD2 (5 bases). Germline CDR1 reads MGHRA; CDR2 reads YSYEKL. The CDR3 consists of 16 residues. V dropped 0 bases and J dropped 2 bases, with 11 bases sitting between them. CDR3 coding DNA: TGCGCCAGCAGCCAAGAAAGCGGACCCTCCAAAAACATTCAGTACTTC. Its protein product is CASSQESGPSKNIQYF.

This rearrangement joins TRBV4-2 to TRBJ1-3; no reliable D call. CDR3 length: 17 amino acids. Germline V gives CDR1 LGHNA, CDR2 YNFKEQ. V was clipped by 4 bases and J by 5 bases, with 21 bases between them. Here the CDR3 reads CASSPATEGVWRNTIYF. The CDR3 DNA reads as TGTGCCAGCAGCCCCGCTACCGAGGGAGTCTGGCGAAACACCATATATTTT.

V and J are TRBV19 and TRBJ2-2; D perhaps matches TRBD1 (5 bases). Trimming removed 6 bases at V and 5 bases at J, with 13 bases between. Per the germline V gene, CDR1 is LNHDA and CDR2 is SQIVND (reference sequence). The CDR3 sequence is 14 residues long. This CDR3 reads CASSYRKGTGELFF. The CDR3 nucleotides are TGTGCCAGTAGCTACCGGAAGGGGACCGGGGAGCTGTTTTTT.

J is TRBJ2-7 and V is TRBV5-1, with D unresolved. CDR1 is SGHRS, CDR2 YFSETQ, per germline. This CDR3 is built from 17 residues. V lost 4 bases to trimming and J lost 3 bases, with 23 bases between them. CDR3 in DNA: TGCGCCAGCAGCCCCGTTTTTGCGGCTCCAAGAAGCTACGAGCAGTACTTC. Translating gives CASSPVFAAPRSYEQYF.

V and J are TRBV3-1 (or the pseudogene TRBV3-2) and TRBJ2-5; TRBD2 agrees at 13 bases. The V segment lost 6 bases and the J segment 7 bases; nucleotides outside the gene matches: 11. The CDR3 runs 16 residues. In germline, CDR1 is LGHDT, CDR2 YNNKEL (reference sequence). As DNA, the CDR3 is TGTGCCAGCAGTCGACTAGCGGGAGGTCATGGGGGGACCCAGTACTTC. This codes for CASSRLAGGHGGTQYF.

V and J are TRBV5-5 and TRBJ2-7, with TRBD1 identical over 11 bases. The CDR3 totals 15 residues. Trimming at V came to 0 bases and at J to 5 bases, leaving 4 bases not matched to a gene. Germline values: CDR1 SGHKS, CDR2 YYEKEE (reference sequence). In DNA form, the CDR3 reads TGTGCCAGCAGCTTGGATTGGGACAGGGGGAACGAGCAGTACTTC. Amino acids: CASSLDWDRGNEQYF.

The chain couples TRBV28 to TRBJ2-2, with unresolved D. The CDR3 runs 14 residues. V lost 7 bases to trimming and J lost 1 base, with 10 bases between them. Germline V gene lookup returns CDR1 MDHEN and CDR2 SYDVKM. CDR3 sequence: CASKRAGNTGELFF. DNA for the CDR3: TGTGCCAGCAAAAGGGCTGGGAACACCGGGGAGCTGTTTTTT.

This chain uses TRBV21-1 with TRBJ2-2; no check of the table's D call, TRBD2, against the DNA was made. TRBV21-1 is a pseudogene. This CDR3 spans 16 amino acids. The CDR3 bases are TGTGCCAGCAGCAAACCGGGAGTGGCGAACACCGGGGAGCTGTTTTTT. Encoded protein: CASSKPGVANTGELFF.

The V call is TRBV18, the J call TRBJ1-5; maybe TRBD1 (5 bases). CDR1 KGHSH and CDR2 LQKENI come from the germline V gene. Trimming shortened V by 6 bases and J by 4 bases, and 10 bases separated the two germline ends. This CDR3 contains 13 residues. The CDR3 is CASSRDQNQPQHF. The CDR3 DNA follows: TGTGCCAGCTCTCGGGACCAAAATCAGCCCCAGCATTTT.